This T cell receptor beta chain comes out of a study of CD8+CD57+ T cells in acquired aplastic anemia (dated by TCRdb to about 2018). For the wider study: DNA extracted from sorted CD4+ and CD8+ cells had a mean of around 3.3 ug, with a range of about 0.19 to 27.4 ug. The paper as a whole reports these results and caveats: Approximately 31 CD8+ CDR3 sequences were found in both patients and controls but appeared to be highly expressed in patients and within the immunodominant clones of the patients. No significant difference in CD8+ Simpson's diversity was found between patients and healthy controls (P=0.060).

In this sample, this clonotype turned up many times. Its antigen has not been determined. Per-nucleotide qualities are absent, and no much larger clonotype sits a single base away. In the study, sorted CD4+ and CD8+ blood T cells from patients with severe aplastic anemia and from healthy subjects underwent deep sequencing of TCR repertoires. Ficoll-Paque density gradient centrifugation was used to isolate peripheral blood mononuclear cells. Before DNA extraction, CD4+ and CD8+ T cells were sorted by FACS or by magnetic beads. Reading the germline V gene gives CDR1 SGHRS and CDR2 YFSETQ. Trimming costs V 4 bases and J 0 bases, and their ends lie 14 bases apart. From the cysteine up to the phenylalanine, the CDR3 has a length of 16 residues. The entry retains the CDR3 DNA only, 48 bases that are in frame from base 1. Genomic DNA was used as template for profiling of TCR beta VDJ combinations and CDR3 sequences. An Illumina HiSeq 2000 was the platform used for TCR repertoire sequencing. In the original analysis: TRBV/TRBJ rearrangement plots, CDR3 size and DJ length profiles, and Simpson's diversity index were used to assess repertoires. The most abundant DNA sequence in the deep sequencing data was taken as the immunodominant clone. CDR3 amino acid sequences were checked for sharing across subjects and were also compared against the VDJdb database and published repertoires. TCRdb ran its own pipeline on the public reads, namely fastp trimming at Q25 and MiXCR clone calling, and kept in-frame beta chains. A single entry per CDR3 protein holds the most common genes and DNA from its merged rows. These V and J calls originate from TCRdb's pipeline instead of the authors' own analysis. Within this sample are 250,000 to 300,000 distinct CDR3 sequences, with roughly half of them counted one time only. The top ten clonotypes cover roughly 8% of the sample.

Material: sorted CD4+, CD8+, or CD8+CD57+ T cells (not recorded which) from PBMCs. This chain is built from TRBV5-1 and TRBJ2-1; a tentative D call is TRBD1 (6 bases match). The receptor's source is a human donor with severe aplastic anemia or a healthy control (not recorded which). The CDR3 sequence is CASSPGQWSSYNEQFF. The DNA sequence is given as TGCGCCAGCAGCCCTGGACAGTGGAGCTCCTACAATGAGCAGTTCTTC.